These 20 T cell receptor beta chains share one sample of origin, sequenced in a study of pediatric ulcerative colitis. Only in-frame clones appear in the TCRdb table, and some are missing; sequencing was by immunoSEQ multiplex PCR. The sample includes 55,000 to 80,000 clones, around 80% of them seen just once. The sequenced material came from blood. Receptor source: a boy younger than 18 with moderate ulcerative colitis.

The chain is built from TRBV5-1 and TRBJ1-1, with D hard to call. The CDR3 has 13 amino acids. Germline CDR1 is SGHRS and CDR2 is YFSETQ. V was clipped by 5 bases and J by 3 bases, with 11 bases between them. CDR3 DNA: TGCGCCAGCAGGGACGGACGGGACACTGAAGCTTTCTTT. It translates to CASRDGRDTEAFF.

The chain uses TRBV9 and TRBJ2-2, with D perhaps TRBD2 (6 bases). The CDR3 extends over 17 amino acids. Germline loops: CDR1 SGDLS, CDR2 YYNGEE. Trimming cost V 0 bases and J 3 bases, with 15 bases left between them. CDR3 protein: CASSVAGLATYTGELFF. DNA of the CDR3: TGTGCCAGCAGCGTAGCAGGTCTAGCGACCTACACCGGGGAGCTGTTTTTT. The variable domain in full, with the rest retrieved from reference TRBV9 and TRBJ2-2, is DSGVTQTPKHLITATGQRVTLRCSPRSGDLSVYWYQQSLDQGLQFLIQYYNGEERAKGNILERFSAQQFPDLHSELNLSSLELGDSALYFCASSVAGLATYTGELFFGEGSRLTVL.

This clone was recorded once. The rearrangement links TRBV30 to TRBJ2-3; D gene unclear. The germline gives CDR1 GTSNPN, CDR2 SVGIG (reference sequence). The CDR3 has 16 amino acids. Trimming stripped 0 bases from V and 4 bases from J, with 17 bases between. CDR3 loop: CAWSVPDPLRSDTQYF. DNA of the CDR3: TGTGCCTGGAGTGTCCCGGACCCTCTGCGGTCAGATACGCAGTATTTT.

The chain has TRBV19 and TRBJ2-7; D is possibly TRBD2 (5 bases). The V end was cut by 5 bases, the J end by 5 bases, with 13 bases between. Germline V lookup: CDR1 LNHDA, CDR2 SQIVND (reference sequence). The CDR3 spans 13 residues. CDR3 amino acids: CASSPPSRDEQYF. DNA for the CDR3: TGTGCCAGTAGTCCCCCATCGAGGGACGAGCAGTACTTC.

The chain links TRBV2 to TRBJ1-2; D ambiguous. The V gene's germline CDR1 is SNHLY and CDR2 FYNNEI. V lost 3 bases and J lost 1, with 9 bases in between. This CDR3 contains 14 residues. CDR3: CASSERRSNYGYTF. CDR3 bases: TGTGCCAGCAGTGAGCGGAGGAGTAACTATGGCTACACCTTC.

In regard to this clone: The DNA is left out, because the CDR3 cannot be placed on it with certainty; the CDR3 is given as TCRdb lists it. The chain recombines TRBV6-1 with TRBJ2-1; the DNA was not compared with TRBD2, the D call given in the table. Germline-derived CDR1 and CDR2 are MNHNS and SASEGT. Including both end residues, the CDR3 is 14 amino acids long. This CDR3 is CASSEVASGSRAFF.

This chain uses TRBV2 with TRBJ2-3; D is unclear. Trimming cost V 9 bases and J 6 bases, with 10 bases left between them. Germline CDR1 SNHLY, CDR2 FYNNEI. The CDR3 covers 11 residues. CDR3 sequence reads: CASHRWDTQYF. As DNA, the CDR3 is TGTGCCAGTCACCGGTGGGATACGCAGTATTTT.

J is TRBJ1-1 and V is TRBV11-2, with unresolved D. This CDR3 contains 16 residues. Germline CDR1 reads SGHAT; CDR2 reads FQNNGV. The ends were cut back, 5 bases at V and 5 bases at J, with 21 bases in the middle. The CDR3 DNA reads TGTGCCAGCAGCCTAACCCCCCGACCAAGGGAGACTGAAGCTTTCTTT. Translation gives CASSLTPRPRETEAFF. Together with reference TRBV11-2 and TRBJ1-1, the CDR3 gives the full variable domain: EAGVAQSPRYKIIEKRQSVAFWCNPISGHATLYWYQQILGQGPKLLIQFQNNGVVDDSQLPKDRFSAERLKGVDSTLKIQPAKLEDSAVYLCASSLTPRPRETEAFFGQGTRLTVV.

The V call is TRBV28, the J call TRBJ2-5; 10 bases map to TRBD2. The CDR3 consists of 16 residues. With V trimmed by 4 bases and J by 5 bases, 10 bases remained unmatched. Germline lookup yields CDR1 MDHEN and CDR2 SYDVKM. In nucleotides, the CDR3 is TGTGCCAGCAGTTCGCTAGCGGGGGCCCCAGGGGAGACCCAGTACTTC. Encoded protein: CASSSLAGAPGETQYF.

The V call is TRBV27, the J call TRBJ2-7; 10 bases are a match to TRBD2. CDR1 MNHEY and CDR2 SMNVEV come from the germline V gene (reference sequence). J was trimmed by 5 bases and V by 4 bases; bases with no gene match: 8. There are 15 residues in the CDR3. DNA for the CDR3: TGTGCCAGCAGTTCAAAGCGGGAGGGCCTTAACGAGCAGTACTTC. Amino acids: CASSSKREGLNEQYF.

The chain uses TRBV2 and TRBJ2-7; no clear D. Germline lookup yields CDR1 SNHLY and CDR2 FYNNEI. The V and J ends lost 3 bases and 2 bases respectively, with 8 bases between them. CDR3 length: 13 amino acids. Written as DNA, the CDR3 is TGTGCCAGCAGTGAGGTACGGGCCTACGAGCAGTACTTC. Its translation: CASSEVRAYEQYF.

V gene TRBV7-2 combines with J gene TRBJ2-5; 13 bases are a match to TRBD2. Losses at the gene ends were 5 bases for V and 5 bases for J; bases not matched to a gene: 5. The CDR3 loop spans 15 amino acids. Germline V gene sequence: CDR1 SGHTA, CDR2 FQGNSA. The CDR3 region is CASSETSGRRETQYF. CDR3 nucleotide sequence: TGTGCCAGCAGCGAGACTAGCGGGAGGCGTGAGACCCAGTACTTC. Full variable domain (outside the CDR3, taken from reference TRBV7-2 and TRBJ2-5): GAGVSQSPSNKVTEKGKDVELRCDPISGHTALYWYRQSLGQGLEFLIYFQGNSAPDKSGLPSDRFSAERTGGSVSTLTIQRTQQEDSAVYLCASSETSGRRETQYFGPGTRLLVL.

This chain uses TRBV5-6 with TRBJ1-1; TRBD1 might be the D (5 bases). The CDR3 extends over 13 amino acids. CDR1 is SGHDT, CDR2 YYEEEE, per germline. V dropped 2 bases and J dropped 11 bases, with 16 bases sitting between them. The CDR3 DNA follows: TGTGCCAGCAGCTTATGGCAGGGTGTAGGTGCTTTCTTT. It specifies CASSLWQGVGAFF.

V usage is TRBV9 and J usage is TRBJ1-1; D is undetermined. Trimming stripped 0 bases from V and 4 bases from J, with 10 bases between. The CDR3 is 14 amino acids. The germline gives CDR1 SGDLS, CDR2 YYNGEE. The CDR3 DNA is TGTGCCAGCAGCGTAGGATGGGGATTCACTGAAGCTTTCTTT. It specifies CASSVGWGFTEAFF.

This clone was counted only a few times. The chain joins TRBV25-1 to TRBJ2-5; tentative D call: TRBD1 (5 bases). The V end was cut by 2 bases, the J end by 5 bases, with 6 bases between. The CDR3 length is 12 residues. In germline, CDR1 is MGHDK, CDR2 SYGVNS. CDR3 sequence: CASSENRETQYF. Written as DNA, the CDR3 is TGTGCCAGCAGTGAAAACAGGGAGACCCAGTACTTC.

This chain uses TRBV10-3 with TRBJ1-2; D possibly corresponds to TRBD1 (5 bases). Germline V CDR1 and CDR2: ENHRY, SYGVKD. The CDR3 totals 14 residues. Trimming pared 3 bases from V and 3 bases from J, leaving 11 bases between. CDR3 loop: CAISDAGTDYGYTF. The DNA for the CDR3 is TGTGCCATCAGTGACGCCGGGACGGACTATGGCTACACCTTC.

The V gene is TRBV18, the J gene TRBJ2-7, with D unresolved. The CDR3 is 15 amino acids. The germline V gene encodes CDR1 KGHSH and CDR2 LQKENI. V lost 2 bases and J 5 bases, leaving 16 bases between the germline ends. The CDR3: CASSPTGSRRDEQYF. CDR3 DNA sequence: TGTGCCAGCTCACCAACCGGGTCGAGAAGGGACGAGCAGTACTTC.

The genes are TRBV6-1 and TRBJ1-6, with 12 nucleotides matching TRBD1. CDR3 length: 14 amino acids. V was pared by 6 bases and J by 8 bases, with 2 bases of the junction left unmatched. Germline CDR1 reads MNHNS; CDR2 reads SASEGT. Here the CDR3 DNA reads TGTGCCAGCAGGGGGACAGGGGGCCATTCACCCCTCCACTTT. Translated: CASRGTGGHSPLHF.

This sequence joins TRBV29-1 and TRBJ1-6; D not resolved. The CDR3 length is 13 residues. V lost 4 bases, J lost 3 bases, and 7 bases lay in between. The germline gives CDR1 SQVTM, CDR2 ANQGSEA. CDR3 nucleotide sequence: TGCAGCGTTGGGGCAGACTATAATTCACCCCTCCACTTT. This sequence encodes CSVGADYNSPLHF.

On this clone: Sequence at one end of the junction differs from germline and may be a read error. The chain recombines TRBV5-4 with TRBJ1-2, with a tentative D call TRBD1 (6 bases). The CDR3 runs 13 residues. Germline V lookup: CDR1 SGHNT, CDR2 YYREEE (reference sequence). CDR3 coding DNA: TGTGCCAGCAGCTTGGGAGGGGAACAGGGAGGCGCCTTC. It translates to CASSLGGEQGGAF.